Listed below are T cell receptor beta chains from one sample, sequenced in a study of blood T cell repertoires in COVID-19. The table came from immunoSEQ multiplex PCR; TCRdb's copy has only in-frame clones and leaves some out. Altogether about 200,000 clones are present, 80% to 90% being singletons, with the ten largest covering roughly 6.2%. The sample comprised peripheral blood. The receptors shown here come from a man between 60 and 70 years old who had recovered from COVID-19. CDR3s leave out the opening cysteine and the closing phenylalanine or tryptophan. A D gene is named only where the DNA matches it firmly.

J: TRBJ2-2; V: TRBV3-1/TRBV3-2; D: .; CDR3: ASSQGSTGELF
J: TRBJ1-5; V: TRBV27; D: .; CDR3: ASSPSGVIIQPQH
J: TRBJ2-1; V: TRBV7-6; D: TRBD2; CDR3: ASSSIAGGSVTGEQF
J: TRBJ2-6; V: TRBV7-3; D: .; CDR3: ASSPKPRAGANVLT
J: TRBJ1-5; V: TRBV19; D: .; CDR3: ASKVAGGQPQH
J: TRBJ1-1; V: TRBV7-2; D: .; CDR3: ASSLPGVNTEAF
J: TRBJ2-5; V: TRBV12-3/TRBV12-4; D: .; CDR3: ASSLGRETQY
J: TRBJ1-5; V: TRBV28; D: TRBD1; CDR3: ASSLSQGAQSNQPQH
J: TRBJ1-2; V: TRBV20-1; D: .; CDR3: SALNYGYT
J: TRBJ2-7; V: TRBV10-3; D: TRBD1; CDR3: AIAPGTGTYEQY
J: TRBJ2-1; V: TRBV28; D: .; CDR3: ASKGTFPNDEQF
J: TRBJ1-5; V: TRBV27; D: .; CDR3: ASSLPPEYSNQPQH
J: TRBJ2-1; V: TRBV5-6; D: TRBD2; CDR3: ASSVLAGGFSYNEQF
J: TRBJ2-3; V: TRBV3-1/TRBV3-2; D: .; CDR3: ASSQGAALSTDTQY
J: TRBJ1-1; V: TRBV3-1/TRBV3-2; D: .; CDR3: ASSPIFGGMNTEAF
J: TRBJ2-1; V: TRBV9; D: .; CDR3: ASSGPRDTTLYNEQF
J: TRBJ2-5; V: TRBV30; D: .; CDR3: AWSDLSSSRGKETQY
J: TRBJ2-7; V: TRBV7-9; D: .; CDR3: ASSRWRGDNGYEQY
J: TRBJ1-2; V: TRBV28; D: .; CDR3: ASSPWTVPFYGYT
J: TRBJ1-5; V: TRBV6-1; D: TRBD1; CDR3: ASSAETGGRSQPQH
J: TRBJ2-7; V: TRBV2; D: TRBD2; CDR3: ASRGREGSYEQY
J: TRBJ2-6; V: TRBV28; D: .; CDR3: ASSRFGGAGGANVLT
J: TRBJ2-3; V: TRBV10-1; D: .; CDR3: ASSLRGDTQY
J: TRBJ1-6; V: TRBV30; D: .; CDR3: AWSTAFSYNSPLH
J: TRBJ1-4; V: TRBV6-5; D: .; CDR3: ASSPLGGGYEKLF
J: TRBJ2-3; V: TRBV18; D: .; CDR3: ASSLSGGLDTQY